This TCR beta chain was identified during a study of blood T cells in healthy people across ages (dated by TCRdb to about 2015). Turning to the overall study: In model experiments, roughly one uniquely barcoded TCR beta cDNA molecule per two T cells was captured by template switching. The study measured age-related changes in TCR beta repertoire diversity using deep sequencing normalized with unique cDNA molecular identifiers. The donors were split into four age groups: young (average roughly 15 years), middle-aged (about 40), aged (roughly 65) and long-lived (under 90). To avoid experimental bias, donors of different ages were randomly spread across the sequencing lanes. Using the same blood draw, the study looked at two additional independent replicas of 1 million unique cDNA reads for two donors, one aged 18 to 30 and the other aged 80 or older.

Measured from the cysteine to the phenylalanine, the CDR3 is 18 residues long. Just the 54-base CDR3 DNA is kept, in frame starting at base 1. V drops 1 base and J drops 0 bases, leaving 13 bases in between. As encoded in the germline V gene, CDR1 is SGHVS while CDR2 is FQNEAQ. The donors were roughly 40 Caucasian individuals from Russia, aged roughly 6 to 100 years, who were systemically healthy. Each donor gave 8 to 10 milliliters of peripheral blood, collected into EDTA-treated Vacutainer tubes. Ficoll-Paque density-gradient centrifugation was used to isolate PBMCs, with at least 7 million per sample. Trizol reagent was used to extract total RNA from PBMCs, with at least 6 micrograms per sample. For every donor, an aliquot of PBMCs went through flow cytometry to measure the percentages of naive CD45RAhigh/CD27high T cells. In this sample, this clonotype turned up a few times. This clone's antigen is unknown. No per-base quality is available; no much larger clone lies one base away.

To prepare the library, 5' RACE was applied. TCRdb lists the instrument as Illumina HiSeq 2500. The second PCR ran for roughly 7 to 11 cycles and used a J-beta primer mix along with a sample-barcoded 5' primer. A unique molecular identifier was introduced onto each TCR beta cDNA molecule by a template-switch 5' adaptor carrying 12 random nucleotides. Each sample yielded at least 3 million CDR3-containing paired-end reads. All of the RNA was converted into first-strand cDNA using the Mint cDNA synthesis kit, with a TRBC-specific oligonucleotide serving as the primer. Following uracil-DNA glycosylase treatment, a first 18-cycle PCR with universal primers M1SS and BC2_uni_R was performed on all cDNA. As for how the authors treated the data: For normalization, 1 million high-quality reads were randomly selected from each sample, with every read carrying a distinct molecular identifier. Instead of being binned into consensus sequences, reads with shared molecular identifiers were discarded. CDR3 identification, clonotype clustering and error correction used MiTCR with a Q25 quality threshold and the strictest error-elimination algorithm. Lower-bound total TCR beta diversity was estimated with a nonparametric unseen species model using Euler transformation. Using fastp trimming at Q25 and MiXCR clonotype assembly, TCRdb reanalyzed the public sequencing data and kept in-frame beta chains. Each record represents a unique CDR3 protein, reported with the most common genes and DNA among its rows. The V and J calls here are based on TCRdb, not the publication. The sample data list approximately 800,000 distinct CDR3 sequences, and about 36% of these were observed just once. 10% to 15% of the sample is taken by the ten largest.

What the study reported, not specific to this receptor: There was a strong correlation between observed TCR beta diversity and the percentage of naive T cells measured by flow cytometry. Because profiling used bulk unsorted PBMCs, naive and antigen-experienced compartments could not be compared conclusively. Because the CMV infection status of the donors was unknown, age-related changes in expanded clonotypes may potentially have been confounded. Observed TCR beta diversity per million T cells fell roughly linearly with age, and a significant reduction was already apparent by age about 36. Estimates of total diversity based on one million sequenced T cells were regarded as lower bounds and as underestimates. Compared with the aged group, more naive CD4+ T cells, fewer expanded clones and increased TCR diversity were shown by the long-lived group, suggesting age selection.

Sequencing was done on a sample of blood. The source is a man between 18 and 35 years old in good health. In this chain, TRBV7-8 is recombined with TRBJ2-6, with the D gene call left open. The CDR3 region has the sequence CASSLDPYTGSGANVLTF. The DNA sequence is given as TGTGCCAGCAGCTTAGACCCCTATACCGGCTCTGGGGCCAACGTCCTGACTTTC.